Listed below are T cell receptor beta chains from one sample, sequenced in a study of radiation and T cells in renal cell carcinoma. The method was immunoSEQ multiplex PCR; TCRdb's version includes in-frame clones alone and lacks a portion of them. The sample records 70,000 to 100,000 clones, 80% to 90% being singletons. The sample in question was blood, obtained from a patient whose treatment included radiotherapy and nephrectomy. The receptors derive from a woman aged 50 to 60 with renal cell carcinoma. Each CDR3 is given with its conserved first and last residue. Each record gives: V gene, J gene, CDR3 protein.

>TRBV7-6|TRBJ2-1
CASSSFGNEQFF
>TRBV4-3|TRBJ1-2
CASAERGAGYGYTF
>TRBV15|TRBJ2-7
CATSRGQGGGISYEQYF
>TRBV11-2|TRBJ2-5
CASSLVETQYF
>TRBV18|TRBJ2-7
CASSPGLAGYEQYF
>TRBV19|TRBJ2-5
CASSIGLAGGQETQYF
>TRBV5-1|TRBJ1-2
CASSLGVQGGSGYTF
>TRBV7-6|TRBJ2-5
CASSFKFQETQYF
>TRBV29-1|TRBJ2-1
CSVPGGYNEQFF
>TRBV5-4|TRBJ2-7
CASSLGASGAHYF
>TRBV2|TRBJ2-7
CASSEARLAGTYEQYF